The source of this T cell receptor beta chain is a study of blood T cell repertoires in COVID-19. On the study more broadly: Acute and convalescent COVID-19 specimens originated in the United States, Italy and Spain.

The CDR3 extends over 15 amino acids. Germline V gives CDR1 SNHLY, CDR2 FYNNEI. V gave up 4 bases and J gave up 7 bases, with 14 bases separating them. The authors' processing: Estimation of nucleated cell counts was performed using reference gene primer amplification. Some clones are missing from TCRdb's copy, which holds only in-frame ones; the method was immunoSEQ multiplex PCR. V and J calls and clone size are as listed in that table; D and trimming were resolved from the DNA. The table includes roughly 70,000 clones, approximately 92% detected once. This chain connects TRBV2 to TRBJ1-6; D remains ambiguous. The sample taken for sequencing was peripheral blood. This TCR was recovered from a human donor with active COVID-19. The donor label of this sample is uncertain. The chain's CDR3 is CASSASVQTNSPLHF. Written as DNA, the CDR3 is TGTGCCAGCAGTGCGAGCGTACAAACAAATTCACCCCTCCACTTT.